Detailed here is one TCR beta chain. Its antigen is unknown. The source of the sample is a study of OX40 agonist ivuxolimab in advanced cancers. Looking at the study overall: With a range of roughly 20 to 90, age averaged approximately 54 years, and around 80% were male.

Trimming removed 7 bases from V and 4 bases from J; junction bases left unmatched: 12. CDR3 size: 16 residues. Per the germline V gene, CDR1 is LNHDA and CDR2 is SQIVND (reference sequence). The protocol was immunoSEQ multiplex PCR, while the TCRdb copy is restricted to in-frame clones and leaves out a portion. Found here are about 56,000 clones, 70% to 85% of them singletons; the top ten hold more than 3.5%. Study results and limitations: Expanded clones belonging to CD8+ T cells outnumbered, on average, those of CD4+. The CD4+ and CD8+ T cells in the blood had expanded clonally by week 6 at 0.1 to 3.0 mg/kg. There were also nonresponders showing low normalized T-cell clonal expansion.

Source: CD4+ or CD8+ T cells sorted from blood, taken in a trial of the OX40 agonist ivuxolimab. This clonotype was sampled from an adult with an advanced solid tumor such as melanoma, head and neck, liver or kidney cancer. The J gene is TRBJ2-2, the V gene TRBV19, with TRBD1 matching over 7 bases. CDR3 nucleotides: TGTGCCAGTACCCGCTCCGGGACAGAGATCACCGGGGAGCTGTTTTTT. This sequence encodes CASTRSGTEITGELFF.